Listed below are T cell receptor beta chains from one sample, sequenced in a study of blood T cell repertoires in COVID-19. Only in-frame clones appear in the TCRdb table, and some are missing; sequencing was by immunoSEQ multiplex PCR. The table includes under 250,000 clones, 82% detected once. Sequenced material: peripheral blood. These receptors were taken from a woman in her forties with acute or convalescent COVID-19. Both conserved end residues are part of each CDR3. D genes are given only for firm matches. The size entry is marked missing in some rows and otherwise reads once, few, many or a size class.

d_call clone_size j_call v_call cdr3_aa cdr3_nt
TRBD1 once TRBJ2-2 TRBV29-1 CSVEDPDRVEGSTGELFF TGCAGCGTTGAAGACCCCGACAGGGTGGAAGGCAGCACCGGGGAGCTGTTTTTT
- once TRBJ2-5 TRBV29-1 CSVVTPGETQYF TGCAGCGTTGTGACTCCGGGGGAGACCCAGTACTTC
TRBD2 - TRBJ2-1 TRBV27 CASSPRTSGGASYNEQFF TGTGCCAGCAGTCCACGGACTAGCGGGGGGGCCTCCTACAATGAGCAGTTCTTC
TRBD2 once TRBJ2-3 TRBV28 CASSSLLAGGPKSTDTQYF TGTGCCAGCAGTTCACTTCTAGCGGGGGGGCCGAAGAGCACAGATACGCAGTATTTT
TRBD2 - TRBJ2-7 TRBV4-3 CASSQERGTSEVYEQYF TGCGCCAGCAGCCAAGAGAGGGGGACTAGCGAGGTCTACGAGCAGTACTTC
TRBD1 - TRBJ2-7 TRBV3-1/TRBV3-2 CASSYRGATYEQYF TGTGCCAGCAGCTACAGGGGGGCAACCTACGAGCAGTACTTC
- - TRBJ2-2 TRBV6-2/TRBV6-3 CASSYRAGELFF TGTGCCAGCAGTTACCGAGCCGGGGAGCTGTTTTTT
- - TRBJ1-2 TRBV3-1/TRBV3-2 CASSHLDSRASSF TGTGCCAGCAGCCACCTGGACAGTCGGGCTTCTTCCTTC
TRBD1 - TRBJ1-3 TRBV30 CAWSVGTVGNTIYF TGTGCCTGGAGTGTTGGGACAGTTGGAAACACCATATATTTT
- - TRBJ1-5 TRBV29-1 CSAATRDRDSNQPQHF TGCAGCGCCGCCACCCGAGACAGAGATAGCAATCAGCCCCAGCATTTT
- once TRBJ1-3 TRBV30 CAWSVPRGTGNTIYF TGTGCCTGGAGTGTGCCGCGGGGTACTGGAAACACCATATATTTT
TRBD1 - TRBJ1-2 TRBV6-2/TRBV6-3 CASSYSAQRTGEDYGYTF TGTGCCAGCAGTTACTCGGCCCAACGAACAGGGGAGGACTATGGCTACACCTTC